This T cell receptor beta chain was observed in a study of cytomegalovirus exposure and HLA in healthy donors. Across the study: As an earlier analysis found, about 200 million T cells yielded around 110 million unique TCR beta sequences.

13 Jbeta primers and 60 Vbeta primers were used for the PCR. Sequencing used immunoSEQ multiplex PCR; TCRdb keeps in-frame clones, though not all of them. Of under 150,000 clones in the sample, 78% were seen once. Broader study findings: Being productive about 87% or about 30% of the time was typical of most TCR beta V segments in an earlier analysis. After further analysis at a later stage, 17,000 or so TCR beta sequences were associated with HLA alleles at 0.05 false discovery rate. Later analysis identified several of the most significant clusters that appeared linked to common viral pathogens.

Notes on this clone: The antigen remains undetermined.

V was cut by 8 bases and J by 2 bases, with 16 bases left in between. There are 14 residues in the CDR3. Germline-derived CDR1 and CDR2 are MNHEY and SVGAGI. This TCR came from a woman in her forties in good health and CMV-seronegative. Material for sequencing was PBMCs. The chain uses TRBV6-5 and TRBJ2-7; possibly TRBD1 for D (5 bases). Written as DNA, the CDR3 is TGTGCCAGCTCGACAGTTTCCTACGCCTACGAGCAGTACTTC. Protein product: CASSTVSYAYEQYF.